The T cell receptor (beta chain) under discussion was sequenced for a study of T-cell memory formation after mild COVID-19. The CDR3 is made up of 15 amino acids. J lost 3 bases, V lost 7 bases, and 12 bases had no gene match. The germline gives CDR1 MDHEN, CDR2 SYDVKM. This clonotype was seen only a few times. TCRdb called the 5' RACE reads again in MiXCR, with one record for every CDR3 protein. The data hold about 260,000 distinct CDR3 sequences, with 16% observed a single time. This clonotype was sampled from a man between 18 and 29 years old who had mild COVID-19 (a few samples of this study predate the infection). Cell type and time point are not known. Sequencing used PBMCs or a T cell subset sorted from them (not recorded which). The chain uses TRBV28 and TRBJ2-7, with 7 positions matching TRBD2. This chain's CDR3 is CASTYPRGDVYEQYF. The CDR3 DNA reads TGTGCCAGCACCTACCCACGGGGGGACGTCTACGAGCAGTACTTC.